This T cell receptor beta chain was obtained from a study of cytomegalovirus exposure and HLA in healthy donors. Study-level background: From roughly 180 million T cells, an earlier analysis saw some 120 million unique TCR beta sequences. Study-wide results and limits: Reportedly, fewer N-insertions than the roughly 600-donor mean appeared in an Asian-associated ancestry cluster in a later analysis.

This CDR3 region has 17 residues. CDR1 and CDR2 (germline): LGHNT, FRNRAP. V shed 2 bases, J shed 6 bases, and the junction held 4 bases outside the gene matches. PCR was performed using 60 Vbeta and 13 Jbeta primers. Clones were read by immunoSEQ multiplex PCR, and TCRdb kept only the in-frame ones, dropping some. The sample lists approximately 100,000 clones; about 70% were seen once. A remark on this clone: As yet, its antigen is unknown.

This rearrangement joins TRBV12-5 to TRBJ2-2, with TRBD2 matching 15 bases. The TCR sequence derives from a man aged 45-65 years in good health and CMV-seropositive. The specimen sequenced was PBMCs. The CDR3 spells CASGLSRTSGGAGELFF. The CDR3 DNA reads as TGTGCTAGTGGTTTGAGTCGGACTAGCGGGGGGGCCGGGGAGCTGTTTTTT.